This T cell receptor (beta chain) appears in the sequencing data of a study of blood T cell repertoires in COVID-19. For the study at large: PBMCs, B-cell-depleted T cells, or T cells provided the cDNA or gDNA that made up the material.

The authors' processing: Reference gene primer amplification yielded estimated nucleated cell counts. Produced via immunoSEQ multiplex PCR; TCRdb's table is partial and in-frame only. That table is the source of V, J and clone size, and D and trimming were worked out from the DNA. Here the sample spans roughly 520,000 clones, 88% being singletons. In this sample, this clone turned up once. The sample contains more than one DNA sequence encoding this CDR3. Each participant's cohort was designated according to participant-reported clinical history. Germline V CDR1 and CDR2: SGHRS, YFSETQ. The CDR3 is 15 residues long. Germline trimming cut 4 bases from V and 6 bases from J; bases unmatched to any gene: 3.

The V gene is TRBV5-1, the J gene TRBJ2-1; 14 positions agree with TRBD2. The sequenced material came from PBMCs or T cells enriched from blood (not recorded which). The source is a woman in her 40s who had recovered from COVID-19. This CDR3 is CASSPGTSGSNEQFF. The DNA for the CDR3 is TGCGCCAGCAGCCCAGGGACTAGCGGGAGCAATGAGCAGTTCTTC.